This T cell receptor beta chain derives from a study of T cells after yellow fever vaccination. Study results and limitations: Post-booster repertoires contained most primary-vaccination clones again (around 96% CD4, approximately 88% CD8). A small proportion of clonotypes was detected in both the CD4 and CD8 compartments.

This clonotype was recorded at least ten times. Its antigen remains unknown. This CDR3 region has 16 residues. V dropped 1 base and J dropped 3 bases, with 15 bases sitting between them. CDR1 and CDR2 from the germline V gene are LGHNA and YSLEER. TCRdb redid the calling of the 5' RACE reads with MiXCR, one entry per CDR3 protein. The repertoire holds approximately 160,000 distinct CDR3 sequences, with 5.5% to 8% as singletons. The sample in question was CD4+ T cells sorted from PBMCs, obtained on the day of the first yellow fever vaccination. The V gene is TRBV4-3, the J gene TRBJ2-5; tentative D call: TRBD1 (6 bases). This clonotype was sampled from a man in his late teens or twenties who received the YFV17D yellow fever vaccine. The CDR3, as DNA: TGCGCCAGCAGCCAAGGGCCCACAGGGTTGAAAGAGACCCAGTACTTC. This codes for CASSQGPTGLKETQYF.